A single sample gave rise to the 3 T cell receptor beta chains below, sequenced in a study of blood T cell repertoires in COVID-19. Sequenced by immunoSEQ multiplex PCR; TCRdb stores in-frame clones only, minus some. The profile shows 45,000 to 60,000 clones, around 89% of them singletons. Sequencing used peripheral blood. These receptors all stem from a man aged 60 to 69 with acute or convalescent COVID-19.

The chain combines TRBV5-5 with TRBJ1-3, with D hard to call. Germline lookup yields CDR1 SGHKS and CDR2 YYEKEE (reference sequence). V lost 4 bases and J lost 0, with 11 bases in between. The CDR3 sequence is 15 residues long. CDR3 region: CASSPRHSSGNTIYF. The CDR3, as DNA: TGTGCCAGCAGCCCCCGCCATAGCTCTGGAAACACCATATATTTT.

CDR3 in amino acids: CASSRQGSEQFF. The CDR3 region has the DNA TGTGCCAGCAGTCGACAGGGCAGTGAGCAGTTCTTC. The gene calls are TRBV2 and TRBJ2-1; 7 bases line up with TRBD1. With V trimmed by 5 bases and J by 9 bases, 4 bases remained unmatched. In germline, CDR1 is SNHLY, CDR2 FYNNEI. The CDR3 covers 12 residues.

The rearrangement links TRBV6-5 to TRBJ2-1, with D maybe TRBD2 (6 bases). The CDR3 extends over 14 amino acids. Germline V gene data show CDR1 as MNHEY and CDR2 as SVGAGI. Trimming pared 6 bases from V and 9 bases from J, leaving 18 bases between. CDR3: CASRRSGVSGEQFF. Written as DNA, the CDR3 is TGTGCCAGCAGAAGATCGGGGGTCTCGGGTGAGCAGTTCTTC.